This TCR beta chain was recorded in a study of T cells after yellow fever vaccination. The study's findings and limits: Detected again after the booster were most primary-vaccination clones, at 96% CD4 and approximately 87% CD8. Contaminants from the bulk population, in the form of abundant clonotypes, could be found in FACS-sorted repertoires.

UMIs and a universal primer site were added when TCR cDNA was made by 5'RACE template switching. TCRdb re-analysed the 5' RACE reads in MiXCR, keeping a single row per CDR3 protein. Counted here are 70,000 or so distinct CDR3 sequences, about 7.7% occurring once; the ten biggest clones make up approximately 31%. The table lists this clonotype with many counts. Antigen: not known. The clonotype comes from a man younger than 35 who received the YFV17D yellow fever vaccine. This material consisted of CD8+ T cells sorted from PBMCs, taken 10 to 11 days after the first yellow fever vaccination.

The CDR3 DNA sequence: TGCAGTGCTAGAAGACCCGGGGACGGGGATACGCAGTATTTT. Protein: CSARRPGDGDTQYF. V gene TRBV20-1 combines with J gene TRBJ2-3; D is perhaps TRBD1 or TRBD2 (5 bases each). The CDR3 contains 14 residues. CDR1 is DFQATT and CDR2 is SNEGSKA in the germline V gene (reference sequence). Trimming took off 2 bases at V and 6 bases at J, with 15 bases between the two ends.